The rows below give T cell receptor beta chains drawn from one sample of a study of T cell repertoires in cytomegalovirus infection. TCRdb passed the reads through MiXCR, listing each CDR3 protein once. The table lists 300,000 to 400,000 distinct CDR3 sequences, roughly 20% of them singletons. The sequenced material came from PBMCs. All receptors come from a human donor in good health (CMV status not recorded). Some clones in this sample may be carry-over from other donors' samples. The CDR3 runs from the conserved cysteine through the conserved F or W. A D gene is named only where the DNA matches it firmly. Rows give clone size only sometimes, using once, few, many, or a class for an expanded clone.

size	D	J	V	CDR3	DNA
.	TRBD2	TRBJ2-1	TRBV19	CASSRTSGDNEQFF	TGTGCCAGTAGTAGGACTAGCGGGGACAATGAGCAGTTCTTC
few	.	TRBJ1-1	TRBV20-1	CSAILWGGNTEAFF	TGCAGTGCTATTTTATGGGGGGGTAACACTGAAGCTTTCTTT
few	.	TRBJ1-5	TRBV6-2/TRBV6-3	CASSYPSNWGSNQPQHF	TGTGCCAGCAGTTACCCGTCAAACTGGGGAAGCAATCAGCCCCAGCATTTT
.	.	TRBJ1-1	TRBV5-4	CASSTIGHTEAFF	TGTGCCAGCAGCACTATTGGTCACACTGAAGCTTTCTTT
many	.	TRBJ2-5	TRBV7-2	CASSLRAGGETQYF	TGTGCCAGCAGCTTAAGGGCAGGTGGTGAGACCCAGTACTTC
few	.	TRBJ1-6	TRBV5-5	CASTLRLQDRIMPLHF	TGTGCCAGCACCCTGAGGTTACAGGATAGGATAATGCCCCTCCACTTT
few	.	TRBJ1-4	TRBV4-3	CASSQASHLGGKLFF	TGCGCCAGCAGCCAAGCCTCCCATCTAGGGGGGAAACTGTTTTTT
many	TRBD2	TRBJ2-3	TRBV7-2	CASSSGLVFPDTQYF	TGTGCCAGCAGCTCCGGACTAGTCTTCCCAGATACGCAGTATTTT
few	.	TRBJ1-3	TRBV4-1	CASSPKGAAFNSGNTIYF	TGCGCCAGCAGCCCGAAAGGAGCAGCATTTAACTCTGGAAACACCATATATTTT
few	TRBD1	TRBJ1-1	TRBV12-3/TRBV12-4	CASSTTGKGMNTEAFF	TGTGCCAGCAGTACGACAGGGAAGGGGATGAACACTGAAGCTTTCTTT
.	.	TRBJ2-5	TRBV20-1	CSARDVGGDGKETQYF	TGCAGTGCTAGAGATGTGGGGGGCGACGGGAAAGAGACCCAGTACTTC
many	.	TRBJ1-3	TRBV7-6	CASSPYRTDRPGNTIYF	TGTGCCAGCAGCCCTTATAGGACGGACAGACCTGGAAACACCATATATTTT
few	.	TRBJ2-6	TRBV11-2	CASSLVTWISGANVLTF	TGTGCCAGCAGCTTAGTAACCTGGATCTCTGGGGCCAACGTCCTGACTTTC
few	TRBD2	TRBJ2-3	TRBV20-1	CSARWTRFPDTQYF	TGCAGTGCTAGATGGACTAGGTTCCCAGATACGCAGTATTTT
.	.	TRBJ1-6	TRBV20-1	CSAEGAGALHF	TGCAGTGCCGAGGGAGCGGGGGCCCTCCACTTT
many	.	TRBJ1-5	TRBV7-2	CASSLVGRAPGQPQHF	TGTGCCAGCAGCTTAGTAGGCAGGGCGCCAGGTCAGCCCCAGCATTTT
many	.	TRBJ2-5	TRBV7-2	CASSRQGMGQETQYF	TGTGCCAGCAGCCGTCAGGGGATGGGACAAGAGACCCAGTACTTC
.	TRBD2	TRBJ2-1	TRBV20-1	CSATALREHYNEQFF	TGCAGTGCTACCGCTTTGCGGGAGCATTACAATGAGCAGTTCTTC
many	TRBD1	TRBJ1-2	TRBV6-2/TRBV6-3	CASRGQGTGYGYTF	TGTGCCAGCAGGGGACAGGGTACGGGCTATGGCTACACCTTC
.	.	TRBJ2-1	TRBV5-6	CASSLSGINEQFF	TGTGCCAGCAGCTTGTCGGGGATTAATGAGCAGTTCTTC
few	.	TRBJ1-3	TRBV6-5	CASRPRTVGNTIYF	TGTGCCAGCAGACCAAGGACAGTCGGAAACACCATATATTTT
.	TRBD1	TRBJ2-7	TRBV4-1	CASSQDGDRGYEQYF	TGCGCCAGCAGCCAAGATGGAGACAGGGGATACGAGCAGTACTTC
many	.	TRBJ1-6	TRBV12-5	CASGTGNSPLHF	TGTGCTAGTGGGACCGGGAATTCACCCCTCCACTTT
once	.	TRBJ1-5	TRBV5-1	CASSLDGGRQHF	TGCGCCAGCAGCTTGGATGGAGGGCGACAGCATTTT
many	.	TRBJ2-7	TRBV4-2	CASSQAHGGLSYEQYF	TGTGCCAGCAGCCAAGCACACGGGGGCCTTTCCTACGAGCAGTACTTC
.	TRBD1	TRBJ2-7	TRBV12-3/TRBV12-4	CASTLQGEVLGEQYF	TGTGCCAGCACTCTACAGGGGGAAGTTCTCGGCGAGCAGTACTTC
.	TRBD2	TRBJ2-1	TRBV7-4	CASTLTSDNNEQFF	TGTGCCAGCACCCTAACTAGCGATAACAATGAGCAGTTCTTC
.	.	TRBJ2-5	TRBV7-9	CASKTDRETQYF	TGTGCCAGCAAGACTGATAGGGAGACCCAGTACTTC
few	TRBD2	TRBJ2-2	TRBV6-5	CASSYSIPSGVNTGELFF	TGTGCCAGCAGTTACTCGATTCCTAGCGGGGTGAACACCGGGGAGCTGTTTTTT
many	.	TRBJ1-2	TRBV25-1	CASSESDFANYGYTF	TGTGCCAGCAGTGAATCAGATTTCGCTAACTATGGCTACACCTTC
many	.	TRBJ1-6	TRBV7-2	CASSLGDHTLSPLHF	TGTGCCAGCAGCTTAGGCGACCATACCCTTTCACCCCTCCACTTT
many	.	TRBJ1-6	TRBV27	CASSPLRENNSPLHF	TGTGCCAGCAGCCCCCTTAGGGAAAATAATTCACCCCTCCACTTT
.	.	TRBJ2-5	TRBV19	CASSTYETQYF	TGTGCCAGTAGTACGTACGAGACCCAGTACTTC
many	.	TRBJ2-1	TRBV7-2	CASRLQGPAGNEQFF	TGTGCCAGCAGATTACAGGGCCCCGCGGGCAATGAGCAGTTCTTC
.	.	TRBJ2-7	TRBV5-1	CASSFEGEQYF	TGCGCCAGCAGCTTTGAGGGTGAGCAGTACTTC
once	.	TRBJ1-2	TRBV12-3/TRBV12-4	CASSLSGRYYTF	TGTGCCAGCAGTTTGAGTGGCCGATATTACACCTTC
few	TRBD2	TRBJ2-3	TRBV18	CASSLLADADTQYF	TGTGCCAGCTCATTACTAGCGGACGCAGATACGCAGTATTTT
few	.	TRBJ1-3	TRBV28	CASSLFMGILGNTIYF	TGTGCCAGCAGTTTATTTATGGGTATTCTTGGAAACACCATATATTTT
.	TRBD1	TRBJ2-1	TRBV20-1	CSARGLLRDRVRGGGYNEQFF	TGCAGTGCTAGGGGCCTCCTCCGGGACAGGGTGAGGGGGGGTGGGTACAATGAGCAGTTCTTC
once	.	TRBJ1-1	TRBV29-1	CSVHGPEAFF	TGCAGCGTCCACGGGCCCGAAGCTTTCTTT
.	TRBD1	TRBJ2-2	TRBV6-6	CAGRRTGVDTGELFF	TGTGCCGGACGAAGAACAGGGGTTGACACCGGGGAGCTGTTTTTT
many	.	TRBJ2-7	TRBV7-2	CASSFGRLPYEQYF	TGTGCCAGCAGCTTTGGACGCCTCCCCTACGAGCAGTACTTC
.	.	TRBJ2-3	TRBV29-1	CSQWSTDTQYF	TGCAGTCAATGGAGCACAGATACGCAGTATTTT
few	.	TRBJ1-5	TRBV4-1	CASSQENVYQPQHF	TGCGCCAGCAGCCAAGAGAATGTTTATCAGCCCCAGCATTTT
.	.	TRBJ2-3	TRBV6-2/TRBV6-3	CASSYRLQIDTQYF	TGTGCCAGCAGTTACAGATTACAGATCGATACGCAGTATTTT
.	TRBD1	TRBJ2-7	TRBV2	CASRKDRGYYEQYF	TGTGCCAGCAGGAAAGACAGGGGGTACTACGAGCAGTACTTC
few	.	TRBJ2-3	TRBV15	CATSRQEYTSTDTQYF	TGTGCCACCAGCAGACAAGAGTACACTAGCACAGATACGCAGTATTTT
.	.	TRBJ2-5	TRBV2	CASSENLETAQETQYF	TGTGCCAGCAGTGAAAATTTGGAGACAGCCCAAGAGACCCAGTACTTC
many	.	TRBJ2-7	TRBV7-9	CASSSSGSLSSYEQYF	TGTGCCAGCAGCTCCTCCGGCTCCCTGAGCTCCTACGAGCAGTACTTC
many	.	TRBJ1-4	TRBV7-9	CASSFGQKATNEKLFF	TGTGCCAGCAGCTTTGGACAGAAAGCAACTAATGAAAAACTGTTTTTT
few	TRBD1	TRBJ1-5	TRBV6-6	CASSVGTGYSNQPQHF	TGTGCCAGCAGCGTCGGGACAGGTTATAGCAATCAGCCCCAGCATTTT
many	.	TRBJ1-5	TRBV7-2	CASSLGGGGPQHF	TGTGCCAGCAGCTTAGGAGGAGGAGGGCCCCAGCATTTT
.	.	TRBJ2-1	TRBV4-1	CASSQDYLDTEQFF	TGTGCCAGCAGCCAAGACTACCTAGACACTGAGCAGTTCTTC
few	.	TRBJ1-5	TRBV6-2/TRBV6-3	CASSYSFLSASNQPQHF	TGTGCCAGCAGTTACTCCTTCCTCTCCGCAAGCAATCAGCCCCAGCATTTT
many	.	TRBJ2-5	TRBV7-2	CASSAPWGRGETQYF	TGTGCCAGCAGCGCACCGTGGGGCCGCGGGGAGACCCAGTACTTC
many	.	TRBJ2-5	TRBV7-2	CASSFDPTETQYF	TGTGCCAGCAGCTTTGACCCCACTGAGACCCAGTACTTC
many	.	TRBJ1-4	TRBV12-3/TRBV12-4	CASSPVVAGREKLFF	TGTGCCAGCAGTCCTGTCGTGGCGGGACGGGAAAAACTGTTTTTT
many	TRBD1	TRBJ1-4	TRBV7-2	CASSLSGTGDEKLFF	TGTGCCAGCAGTTTATCCGGGACAGGGGATGAAAAACTGTTTTTT
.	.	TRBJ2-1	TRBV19	CASSPRPSYNEQFF	TGTGCCAGTAGCCCCCGGCCTTCTTACAATGAGCAGTTCTTC
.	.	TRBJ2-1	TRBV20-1	CSAKLGLPYNEQFF	TGCAGTGCTAAACTTGGGCTACCTTACAATGAGCAGTTCTTC